This T cell receptor (beta chain) was captured in a study of cytomegalovirus exposure and HLA in healthy donors. Study results and limitations: A further, later analysis showed that HLA-associated TCR beta chains (compared with equally common others) were more clonally expanded.

About this clone: Its antigen remains unknown.

Vbeta (60) and Jbeta (13) primers were used in the PCR. The method was immunoSEQ multiplex PCR; TCRdb's version includes in-frame clones alone and lacks a portion of them. The table includes about 180,000 clones, 76% detected once. Germline V gene data show CDR1 as MNHEY and CDR2 as SVGAGI. Trimming removed 10 bases from V and 1 base from J, with 17 bases in between. There are 14 residues in the CDR3. This receptor was obtained from a man younger than 35 in good health and CMV-seronegative. Specimen: PBMCs. The J gene is TRBJ2-7, the V gene TRBV6-5, with no clear D. In DNA form, the CDR3 reads TGTGCCACCAGCGCCGGGTGGCAGTCCTACGAGCAGTACTTC. As protein: CATSAGWQSYEQYF.